The 11 T cell receptor beta chains given below trace back to one sample, sequenced in a study of T cells in Graves' hyperthyroidism and ophthalmopathy. Authors of the study amplified TCR beta CDR3 regions from RNA transcripts. Using the HTBI primer set, a first-round RT-PCR was run on the TCR CDR3. MiXCR was run by TCRdb on the multiplex PCR reads, yielding one entry per CDR3 protein. The sample carries about 160,000 distinct CDR3 sequences, 9.4% recorded once. Material: blood. These receptor sequences come from a woman younger than 30 with Graves' hyperthyroidism that later progressed to Graves' ophthalmopathy.

Ten or more counts support this clonotype. The chain is built from TRBV28 and TRBJ2-7; weak D call: TRBD2 (6 bases). The V end lost 10 bases, the J end lost 4 bases, and 14 bases lay between the germline ends. This CDR3 comprises 12 residues. Germline CDR1 and CDR2: MDHEN and SYDVKM. The chain's CDR3 is CATGTAQYEQYF. CDR3 DNA: TGTGCCACCGGGACTGCCCAATACGAGCAGTACTTC.

This clonotype was found many times. The chain joins TRBV12-3 or TRBV12-4 to TRBJ2-3, with D perhaps matching TRBD1 (5 bases). CDR3 length: 13 amino acids. V lost 6 bases and J lost 8, with 15 bases in between. CDR3 sequence (DNA): TGTGCCAGCAGCCGCCAGCCTCAGGGTACGCAGTATTTT. Amino acids: CASSRQPQGTQYF.

Ten or more counts support this clonotype. The rearrangement joins TRBV7-2 to TRBJ1-6; 7 bases line up with TRBD1. From germline, CDR1 is SGHTA and CDR2 FQGNSA. The CDR3 is made up of 15 amino acids. V lost 6 bases and J lost 13; bases outside the gene matches: 15. The DNA of the CDR3 is TGTGCCAGCAGTCGGACCGGGACAGTGCGGGATCCCCTCCACTTT. Protein: CASSRTGTVRDPLHF. Full variable domain (missing parts from reference TRBV7-2 and TRBJ1-6): GAGVSQSPSNKVTEKGKDVELRCDPISGHTALYWYRQSLGQGLEFLIYFQGNSAPDKSGLPSDRFSAERTGGSVSTLTIQRTQQEDSAVYLCASSRTGTVRDPLHFGNGTRLTVT.

This clonotype came up many times. V is TRBV7-8 and J is TRBJ1-2; a weak D match, TRBD1 (6 bases). CDR1 and CDR2 (germline): SGHVS, FQNEAQ. V was cut by 5 bases and J by 0 bases, with 19 bases left in between. This CDR3 has 17 residues. CDR3 loop: CASSRSPPGASNYGYTF. The DNA for the CDR3 is TGTGCCAGCAGCCGATCCCCTCCAGGGGCCTCTAACTATGGCTACACCTTC.

The chain employs TRBV7-8 and TRBJ2-2; maybe TRBD2 (7 bases). V shed 7 bases and J shed 0 bases, with 21 bases lying between them. The CDR3 has 18 residues. The V gene's germline CDR1 is SGHVS and CDR2 FQNEAQ. CDR3 nucleotides: TGTGCCAGCACCCCGAGGGGGGGAGCGGGACCGAACACCGGGGAGCTGTTTTTT. It specifies CASTPRGGAGPNTGELFF. The variable domain in full, completed from reference TRBV7-8 and TRBJ2-2, reads GAGVSQSPRYKVAKRGQDVALRCDPISGHVSLFWYQQALGQGPEFLTYFQNEAQLDKSGLPSDRFFAERPEGSVSTLKIQRTQQEDSAVYLCASTPRGGAGPNTGELFFGEGSRLTVL.

This clonotype was seen many times. CDR3 coding DNA: TGTGCCAGCAGCTTAATACGGGGAGACAATGAGCAGTTCTTC. Translated, it gives CASSLIRGDNEQFF. The chain links TRBV7-9 to TRBJ2-1, with D maybe TRBD2 (5 bases). This CDR3 region has 14 residues. The germline V gene has CDR1 SEHNR and CDR2 FQNEAQ (reference sequence). V lost 2 bases, J lost 5 bases, and 10 bases lay in between.

The chain uses TRBV6-9 and TRBJ2-5; TRBD2 might be the D (6 bases). Between the trimmed V and J ends, which lost 4 bases and 5 bases, there was a span of 11 bases. The germline CDR1 and CDR2 sequences are MNHGY and SVAAGI. The CDR3 consists of 13 residues. CDR3 nucleotides: TGTGCCAGCAGTTGGGGGGTTGGTGAGACCCAGTACTTC. Its protein product is CASSWGVGETQYF.

This clonotype was seen many times. The chain carries TRBV5-1 and TRBJ1-1; D possibly corresponds to TRBD1 (6 bases). With 3 bases removed from V and 1 base from J, the gap between germline ends came to 13 bases. The CDR3 totals 15 residues. CDR1 is SGHRS and CDR2 is YFSETQ in the germline V gene. The CDR3 sequence is CASSYQGKSNTEAFF. The DNA for the CDR3 is TGCGCCAGCAGCTACCAGGGGAAGTCGAACACTGAAGCTTTCTTT.

There are many counts of this clonotype. The chain carries TRBV28 and TRBJ2-3, with D possibly being TRBD1 or TRBD2 (5 bases each). The length of the CDR3 is 14 residues. Per germline, CDR1 MDHEN and CDR2 SYDVKM. Trimming cost V 5 bases and J 3 bases, with 12 bases left between them. DNA of the CDR3: TGTGCCAGCAGTCCCGTCAGGGAGACAGATACGCAGTATTTT. This gives the protein CASSPVRETDTQYF.

In its sample, this clonotype was seen many times. The chain uses TRBV11-1 and TRBJ2-5; 10 bases are a match to TRBD2. V was clipped by 5 bases and J by 1 base; unmatched bases: 7. Per germline, CDR1 SGHAT and CDR2 FQDESV (reference sequence). This CDR3 spans 16 amino acids. CDR3 DNA sequence: TGTGCCAGCAGCCCGGGACTAGCGAATCTCCAAGAGACCCAGTACTTC. As protein: CASSPGLANLQETQYF.

This clonotype was counted between two and nine times. The chain is built from TRBV6-1 and TRBJ2-3; 9 bases align to TRBD2. Trimming cost V 5 bases and J 5 bases; bases outside gene matches: 11. CDR1 is MNHNS, CDR2 SASEGT, per germline. This CDR3 has 16 amino acids. The CDR3 protein is CASSLRRAGGQDTQYF. CDR3 in DNA: TGTGCCAGCAGTCTCCGACGGGCGGGGGGGCAAGATACGCAGTATTTT.